These 27 T cell receptor beta chains share one sample of origin, sequenced in a study of control samples from healthy donors and cancer patients. TCRdb's copy holds only in-frame clones and misses some; the assay was immunoSEQ multiplex PCR. The table has about 150,000 clones, approximately 94% seen once. The sequencing sample was made of blood. The receptors derive from a man between 18 and 29 years old in good health.

This chain links TRBV7-8 with TRBJ2-7; tentatively, D is TRBD1 (6 bases). CDR1 SGHVS and CDR2 FQNEAQ come from the germline V gene. This CDR3 comprises 14 residues. The ends were cut back, 2 bases at V and 4 bases at J, with 12 bases in the middle. The CDR3 is CASSLTGTYYEQYF. The CDR3, as DNA: TGTGCCAGCAGCTTAACAGGGACCTATTACGAGCAGTACTTC.

The chain joins TRBV12-3 or TRBV12-4 to TRBJ1-5; D may be TRBD1 (6 bases). There are 13 residues in the CDR3. The V end was cut by 8 bases, the J end by 4 bases, with 12 bases between. The CDR3 protein is CASQGGLNQPQHF. CDR3 bases: TGTGCCAGCCAAGGGGGACTTAATCAGCCCCAGCATTTT.

V gene TRBV30 combines with J gene TRBJ1-3; a possible D gene is TRBD1 (5 bases). Germline values: CDR1 GTSNPN, CDR2 SVGIG (reference sequence). The CDR3 loop spans 15 amino acids. Trimming left V 4 bases short and J 8 bases short, with 21 bases between. The CDR3 region has the DNA TGTGCCTGGACTAGAACCGGGACCGCTTTCGACACCATATATTTT. Its translation: CAWTRTGTAFDTIYF.

The CDR3 loop reads CASSLSGTGGNEQFF. Written as DNA, the CDR3 is TGTGCCAGCAGCCTCAGCGGGACAGGGGGCAATGAGCAGTTCTTC. The chain carries TRBV6-4 and TRBJ2-1, with 11 bases that match TRBD1. V was clipped by 6 bases and J by 6 bases; unmatched bases: 7. The length of the CDR3 is 15 residues. In germline, CDR1 is MRHNA, CDR2 SNTAGT.

As for this clone: Sequence at one end of the junction differs from germline and may be a read error. This specimen includes other DNA sequences encoding the same CDR3. This chain's CDR3 is CASSYFTGTGVQPQHF. The CDR3 region has the DNA TGTGCCAGCAGCTACTTTACCGGGACAGGGGTTCAGCCCCAGCATTTT. The chain uses TRBV6-5 and TRBJ1-5; TRBD1 matches at 10 bases. The germline V gene encodes CDR1 MNHEY and CDR2 SVGAGI. CDR3 length: 16 amino acids.

This chain links TRBV11-2 with TRBJ2-1; TRBD2 agrees at 14 bases. The CDR3 runs 15 residues. The V gene's germline CDR1 is SGHAT and CDR2 FQNNGV. Trimming cost V 5 bases and J 7 bases; bases outside gene matches: 4. The CDR3 DNA follows: TGTGCCAGCAGCACGACTAGCGGGAGGGGGAATGAGCAGTTCTTC. Residues: CASSTTSGRGNEQFF.

The V call is TRBV27, the J call TRBJ2-7; 7 nucleotides agree with TRBD1. CDR1 is MNHEY, CDR2 SMNVEV, per germline (reference sequence). This CDR3 is 17 amino acids long. The V segment lost 10 bases and the J segment 4 bases; nucleotides outside the gene matches: 22. The CDR3 DNA is TGTGCCACCCTAAACCGGGACAGTCCGTACCAGAATTACGAGCAGTACTTC. It is translated as CATLNRDSPYQNYEQYF.

The chain joins TRBV9 to TRBJ2-7, with a weak D call TRBD1 (5 bases). Per the germline V gene, CDR1 is SGDLS and CDR2 is YYNGEE. The CDR3 covers 14 residues. V lost 0 bases to trimming and J lost 2 bases, with 9 bases between them. The DNA of the CDR3 is TGTGCCAGCAGCGTAGGAGTGACAGCCTACGAGCAGTACTTC. This encodes CASSVGVTAYEQYF.

The rearrangement uses TRBV18 and TRBJ1-1, with D possibly being TRBD1 (5 bases). Deletions cut 5 bases from V and 5 bases from J, with 12 bases between. CDR3 length: 13 residues. The germline V gene has CDR1 KGHSH and CDR2 LQKENI. The CDR3 sequence: CASSSREGTEAFF. The CDR3 region has the DNA TGTGCCAGCTCATCCCGGGAGGGGACTGAAGCTTTCTTT.

J is TRBJ1-5 and V is TRBV28, with D uncertain. V lost 1 base and J 2 bases, leaving 12 bases between the germline ends. Germline-derived CDR1 and CDR2 are MDHEN and SYDVKM. The CDR3 runs 16 residues. This CDR3 is CASSLFVDWGNQPQHF. The CDR3 DNA is TGTGCCAGCAGTTTATTCGTAGATTGGGGCAATCAGCCCCAGCATTTT. The whole variable domain, remainder taken from reference TRBV28 and TRBJ1-5, is DVKVTQSSRYLVKRTGEKVFLECVQDMDHENMFWYRQDPGLGLRLIYFSYDVKMKEKGDIPEGYSVSREKKERFSLILESASTNQTSMYLCASSLFVDWGNQPQHFGDGTRLSIL.

The V call is TRBV15, the J call TRBJ2-7, with D possibly TRBD1 on 5 matching bases. Germline loops: CDR1 LNHNV, CDR2 YYDKDF (reference sequence). This CDR3 spans 14 amino acids. Trimming stripped 7 bases from V and 0 bases from J, with 13 bases between. DNA of the CDR3: TGTGCCACCACCCGGCAGGGTGCCTCCTACGAGCAGTACTTC. This gives the protein CATTRQGASYEQYF.

This clone was detected once. The chain recombines TRBV4-1 with TRBJ1-1; perhaps TRBD1 as D (6 bases). Trimming removed 1 base from V and 1 base from J, with 10 bases in between. Germline V gives CDR1 MGHRA, CDR2 YSYEKL. The CDR3 consists of 15 residues. The CDR3 here is CASSQGGAPNTEAFF. The DNA for the CDR3 is TGCGCCAGCAGCCAAGGGGGGGCGCCGAACACTGAAGCTTTCTTT.

The V gene is TRBV3-1 (or the pseudogene TRBV3-2), the J gene TRBJ1-2; D possibly corresponds to TRBD1 (6 bases). V shed 5 bases and J shed 4 bases, with 14 bases lying between them. The CDR3 runs to 14 residues. Germline V gene data show CDR1 as LGHDT and CDR2 as YNNKEL (reference sequence). The CDR3 reads CASSAAWGAYGYTF. CDR3 DNA sequence: TGTGCCAGCAGCGCCGCGTGGGGGGCCTATGGCTACACCTTC.

The chain joins TRBV4-3 to TRBJ1-2; 11 nucleotides match TRBD1. The V gene end was trimmed by 2 bases and the J gene end by 3 bases; junction bases not matched to a gene: 2. The germline gives CDR1 LGHNA, CDR2 YSLEER. The CDR3 covers 15 residues. This chain's CDR3 is CASSQRTGGYYGYTF. The CDR3 DNA sequence: TGCGCCAGCAGCCAAAGGACAGGGGGCTACTATGGCTACACCTTC.

The V call is TRBV5-1, the J call TRBJ2-7, with 7 bases aligning to TRBD1. V shed 4 bases, J shed 5 bases, and the junction held 9 bases outside the gene matches. Germline CDR1 is SGHRS and CDR2 is YFSETQ. This CDR3 has 14 amino acids. CDR3 nucleotide sequence: TGCGCCAGCAGCCTAGGACAGGACGGCCACGAGCAGTACTTC. This codes for CASSLGQDGHEQYF.

J is TRBJ2-7 and V is TRBV6-6; D call uncertain. The CDR3 covers 14 residues. The germline V gene encodes CDR1 MNHNY and CDR2 SVGAGI (reference sequence). The ends were cut back, 4 bases at V and 3 bases at J, with 13 bases in the middle. The CDR3: CASSLGRSGYEQYF. As DNA, the CDR3 is TGTGCCAGCAGTTTAGGCAGGTCAGGCTACGAGCAGTACTTC.

This clone appeared a single time. J is TRBJ2-5 and V is TRBV28, with 12 bases lining up with TRBD1. The CDR3 is made up of 16 amino acids. The germline gives CDR1 MDHEN, CDR2 SYDVKM. The junction had 1 base not matched to a gene; V was cut back by 2 bases and J by 0 bases. The DNA for the CDR3 is TGTGCCAGCAGTTTAGGGACAGGGGGCTACCAAGAGACCCAGTACTTC. Amino acids: CASSLGTGGYQETQYF.

The V call is TRBV24-1, the J call TRBJ2-7, with a possible D match to TRBD2 (6 bases). The germline V gene encodes CDR1 KGHDR and CDR2 SFDVKD. V lost 7 bases to trimming and J lost 3 bases, with 15 bases between them. The CDR3 spans 14 residues. In DNA, the CDR3 is TGTGCCACCAGGGGTTGGGGGGAGGACTACGAGCAGTACTTC. It translates to CATRGWGEDYEQYF.

This clone appeared once. The genes are TRBV28 and TRBJ1-1, with D perhaps matching TRBD1 (6 bases). The CDR3 covers 15 residues. Germline assignment: CDR1 MDHEN and CDR2 SYDVKM. The ends were cut back, 5 bases at V and 0 bases at J, with 13 bases in the middle. The CDR3 protein is CASSPGQFMNTEAFF. CDR3 coding DNA: TGTGCCAGCAGTCCAGGACAGTTCATGAACACTGAAGCTTTCTTT.

The chain recombines TRBV18 with TRBJ2-1, with a weak D call TRBD2 (6 bases). Trimming took off 3 bases at V and 6 bases at J, with 9 bases between the two ends. Germline CDR1 KGHSH, CDR2 LQKENI. The CDR3 totals 13 residues. CDR3: CASSPAAGNEQFF. Here the CDR3 DNA reads TGTGCCAGCTCACCTGCAGCGGGCAATGAGCAGTTCTTC. Full variable domain (missing parts from reference TRBV18 and TRBJ2-1): NAGVMQNPRHLVRRRGQEARLRCSPMKGHSHVYWYRQLPEEGLKFMVYLQKENIIDESGMPKERFSAEFPKEGPSILRIQQVVRGDSAAYFCASSPAAGNEQFFGPGTRLTVL.

V gene TRBV12-3 or TRBV12-4 combines with J gene TRBJ1-2; no clear D. With 8 bases removed from V and 3 bases from J, the gap between germline ends came to 13 bases. This CDR3 comprises 13 residues. The CDR3 coding sequence is TGTGCCAGCGGTTCGGTCGTAGACTATGGCTACACCTTC. Translating gives CASGSVVDYGYTF.

The rearrangement links TRBV6-5 to TRBJ2-7, with TRBD1 identical over 7 bases. The J segment lost 4 bases and the V segment lost 7 bases, leaving 10 bases of the junction unmatched. Germline V gene sequence: CDR1 MNHEY, CDR2 SVGAGI. The length of the CDR3 is 14 residues. As DNA, the CDR3 is TGTGCCAGCACCATGGGACAGCCAGGGTACGAGCAGTACTTC. It translates to CASTMGQPGYEQYF.

Points on this clone: The junction and the germline gene differ at one end; a read error may be behind it. The CDR3 DNA follows: TGTGCCAGCAGCCAAGTTCAAACAGGGACACAGAGTTTT. Protein: CASSQVQTGTQSF. The chain links TRBV3-1 (or the pseudogene TRBV3-2) to TRBJ1-6, with D possibly being TRBD1 (6 bases). CDR3 length: 13 residues. Germline V lookup: CDR1 LGHDT, CDR2 YNNKEL (reference sequence).

The chain carries TRBV4-1 and TRBJ1-2, with TRBD1 as a possible D gene (6 bases). Per germline, CDR1 MGHRA and CDR2 YSYEKL. V lost 3 bases and J lost 10, with 15 bases in between. CDR3 length equals 13 residues. The CDR3, as DNA: TGCGCCAGCAGCCAGGCGGGGGACACACTCTACACCTTC. This sequence encodes CASSQAGDTLYTF.

This chain connects TRBV3-1 (or the pseudogene TRBV3-2) to TRBJ2-1, with 12 bases lining up with TRBD2. The trim removed 2 bases at V and 0 bases at J, leaving 2 bases unmatched. Germline V gene data show CDR1 as LGHDT and CDR2 as YNNKEL (reference sequence). The CDR3 has 17 amino acids. This CDR3 is CASSQPSGRGSYNEQFF. The CDR3 nucleotides read TGTGCCAGCAGCCAACCTAGCGGGAGGGGCTCCTACAATGAGCAGTTCTTC.

V is TRBV6-2 or TRBV6-3 and J is TRBJ2-6; no clear D gene. The CDR3 runs 12 residues. V lost 0 bases and J 12 bases, leaving 6 bases between the germline ends. Germline V CDR1 and CDR2: MNHEY, SVGEGT. The CDR3 loop reads CASSYSSGVLTF. Written as DNA, the CDR3 is TGTGCCAGCAGTTACTCGTCGGGCGTCCTGACTTTC.

This chain joins TRBV5-8 and TRBJ1-1, with 7 bases lining up with TRBD1. Germline loops: CDR1 SGHTS, CDR2 YDEGEE. V shed 2 bases and J 2 bases; nucleotides not matched to a gene: 6. CDR3 length: 15 amino acids. The CDR3 DNA reads TGTGCCAGCAGCTTTTTGCAGGGGGTCAACACTGAAGCTTTCTTT. It is translated as CASSFLQGVNTEAFF.